The clone carrying this T cell receptor beta chain was picked up a small number of times. Antigen unknown. This record comes from a study of CD8+ T cells in alopecia areata. Overall study: Tofacitinib was taken orally by treated patients, and the dose was 5 to 10 mg twice daily. The duration of tofacitinib was 6 to 18 months, with 6 months off drug afterward. Overall study results and limits: In blood and scalp, many expanded lesional clones persisted during tofacitinib.

As to treatment: oral pan-JAK inhibitor, 5-10 mg twice daily. CD4+ and CD8+ T cells were sorted from PBMCs. The CDR3 is 14 amino acids. Per germline, CDR1 LNHDA and CDR2 SQIVND (reference sequence). V was pared by 10 bases and J by 0 bases, with 13 bases between. Following extraction, RNA underwent reverse transcription to cDNA, which served as the sequencing template. The repertoire was sequenced with immunoSEQ multiplex PCR; TCRdb's copy has only in-frame clones and lacks some. The sample lists under 110,000 clones, around 60% occurring once. The genes are TRBV19 and TRBJ1-5; D is ambiguous. The sequences come from CD8+ T cells sorted from blood, collected at approximately week 55, from a patient treated with tofacitinib. The receptor comes from a human donor with alopecia areata. This CDR3 is CATNRAYSNQPQHF. CDR3 coding DNA: TGTGCCACCAACAGAGCATATAGCAATCAGCCCCAGCATTTT.